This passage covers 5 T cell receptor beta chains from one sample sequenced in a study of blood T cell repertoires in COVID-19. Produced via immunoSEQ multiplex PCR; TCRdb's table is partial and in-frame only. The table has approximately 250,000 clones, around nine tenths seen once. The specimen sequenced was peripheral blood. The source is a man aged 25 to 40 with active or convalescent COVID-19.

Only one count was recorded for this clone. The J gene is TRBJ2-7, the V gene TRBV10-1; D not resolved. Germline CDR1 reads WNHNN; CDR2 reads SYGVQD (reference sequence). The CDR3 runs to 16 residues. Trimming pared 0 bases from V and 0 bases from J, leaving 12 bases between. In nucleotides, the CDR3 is TGCGCCAGCAGTGAGTCTCAAAGAGTGAGCTCCTACGAGCAGTACTTC. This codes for CASSESQRVSSYEQYF.

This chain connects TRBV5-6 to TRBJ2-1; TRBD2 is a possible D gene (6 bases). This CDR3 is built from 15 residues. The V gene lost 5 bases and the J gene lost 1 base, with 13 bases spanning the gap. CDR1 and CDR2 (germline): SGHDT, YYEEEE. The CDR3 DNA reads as TGTGCCAGCAGGGCGGGACTTTCATCCTACAATGAGCAGTTCTTC. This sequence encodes CASRAGLSSYNEQFF.

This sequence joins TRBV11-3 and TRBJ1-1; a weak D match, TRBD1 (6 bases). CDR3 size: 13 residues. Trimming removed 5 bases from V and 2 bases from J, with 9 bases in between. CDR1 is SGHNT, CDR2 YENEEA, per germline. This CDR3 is CASSDRLNTEAFF. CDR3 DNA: TGTGCCAGCAGCGACAGGCTTAACACTGAAGCTTTCTTT.

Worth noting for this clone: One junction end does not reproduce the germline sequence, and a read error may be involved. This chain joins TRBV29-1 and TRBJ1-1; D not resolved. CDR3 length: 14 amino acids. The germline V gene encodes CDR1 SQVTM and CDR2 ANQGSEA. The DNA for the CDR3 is TGCAGCGTTTTGCTTATAAGCTCGAACGCTGAAGCTTTCTTT. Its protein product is CSVLLISSNAEAFF.

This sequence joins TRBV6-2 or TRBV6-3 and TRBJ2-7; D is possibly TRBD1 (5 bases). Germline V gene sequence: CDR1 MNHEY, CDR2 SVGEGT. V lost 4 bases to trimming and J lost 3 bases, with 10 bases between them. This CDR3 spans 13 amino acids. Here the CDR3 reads CASSLARVYEQYF. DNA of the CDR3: TGTGCCAGCAGTTTGGCCAGGGTCTACGAGCAGTACTTC.